Detailed here is one TCR beta chain. No antigen is known for it. The sample holds no much larger clone one base away, and base qualities are not on file. This specimen belongs to a study of control samples from healthy donors and cancer patients (TCRdb year 2020). The CDR3 sequence holds 16 residues, the cysteine and phenylalanine included. This entry keeps only the CDR3 DNA: 48 bases, framed from base 1. Based on the germline V gene, the CDR1 and CDR2 sequences are MDHEN and SYDVKM. V is cut by 6 bases and J by 0 bases, and the space between the germline ends is 18 bases. The library relied on the immunoSEQ multiplex PCR assay. The table was pulled from immuneACCESS by TCRdb, which kept in-frame rearrangements only. Such tables lose some clones; where checked, under half of the loss comes from unresolved V genes, and the rest has no known cause. The sample yields 130,000 or so clones; 90% to 95% were counted once. The ten largest make up roughly 13% of the sample.

What was sequenced was blood. The chain links TRBV28 with TRBJ2-7, and perhaps TRBD2 as D gene, on 7 matching bases. The receptor comes from a man aged 40-49 years in good health. The DNA sequence follows: TGTGCCAGCAGCCTGGGGGGGTGGGACACCTCCTACGAGCAGTACTTC. This codes for CASSLGGWDTSYEQYF.